The rows below give T cell receptor beta chains drawn from one sample of a study of metastatic and nonmetastatic thyroid tumors. TCRdb reprocessed the PCR reads via MiXCR. The sample lists about 16,000 clones; more than 10% were seen once. The sequencing input was blood. These receptors all come from a female donor with papillary thyroid cancer or a benign thyroid nodule (not recorded which). Some clones in this sample may be carry-over from other donors' samples. CDR3s include the opening cysteine and the closing phenylalanine or tryptophan. The D gene is left open where the match is weak. The size of a clone is reported for some rows only, either as once, few or many, or as a class for expanded clones.

J: TRBJ1-1
D: TRBD1
size: few
V: TRBV28
DNA: TGTGCCAGCAGTAGAGATGACAGGGTTGACACTGAAGCTTTCTTT
CDR3: CASSRDDRVDTEAFF

J: TRBJ1-3
D: NA
size: NA
V: TRBV10-1
DNA: TGCGCCAGCAGTGATGTTCACTCTTCGAACACCATATATTTT
CDR3: CASSDVHSSNTIYF

J: TRBJ2-7
D: TRBD1
size: medium-sized
V: TRBV10-3
DNA: TGTGCCATCAGTCCCGGACAGGGGGGGGCCGAGCAGTACTTC
CDR3: CAISPGQGGAEQYF

J: TRBJ1-1
D: NA
size: many
V: TRBV11-2
DNA: TGTGCCAGCAGCTTAGAAGTCGACAGTAGGATGAACACTGAAGCTTTCTTT
CDR3: CASSLEVDSRMNTEAFF

J: TRBJ2-4
D: TRBD1
size: many
V: TRBV5-1
DNA: TGCGCCAGCAGCACATTCTCCGGGACAGGGAGGGACATTCAGTACTTC
CDR3: CASSTFSGTGRDIQYF

J: TRBJ1-1
D: NA
size: many
V: TRBV30
DNA: TGTGCCTGGAGTGTACGATCCGACAGCCTGGGGACTGAAGCTTTCTTT
CDR3: CAWSVRSDSLGTEAFF

J: TRBJ1-5
D: NA
size: medium-sized
V: TRBV6-1
DNA: TGTGCCAGCAGTGATGACAGTCTTAATCAGCCCCAGCATTTT
CDR3: CASSDDSLNQPQHF

J: TRBJ2-7
D: NA
size: many
V: TRBV29-1
DNA: TGCAGCGTTGCCGGGACGGTTTACGAGCAGTACTTC
CDR3: CSVAGTVYEQYF

J: TRBJ2-7
D: TRBD1
size: medium-sized
V: TRBV28
DNA: TGTGCCAGCAGCCCACTCGCGGGACAGGGGGGCCTCGAGCAGTACTTC
CDR3: CASSPLAGQGGLEQYF

J: TRBJ2-4
D: NA
size: many
V: TRBV30
DNA: TGTGCCTGGGGGGGGCTTTGGTCCAAAAACATTCAGTACTTC
CDR3: CAWGGLWSKNIQYF

J: TRBJ1-2
D: NA
size: many
V: TRBV7-6
DNA: TGTGCCAGCAGCTGGGACGGCTATGGCTACACCTTC
CDR3: CASSWDGYGYTF

J: TRBJ2-3
D: NA
size: NA
V: TRBV7-3
DNA: TGTGCCAGCAGCTCTTTCGGGGGAGCAGATACGCAGTATTTT
CDR3: CASSSFGGADTQYF

J: TRBJ2-5
D: NA
size: many
V: TRBV5-1
DNA: TGCGCCAGCAGCTTGGTGGGGACACGAGAAGAGACCCAGTACTTC
CDR3: CASSLVGTREETQYF

J: TRBJ1-6
D: NA
size: many
V: TRBV3-1
DNA: TGTGCCAGCAGCCATTCCTCAGGATTCGATTCACCCCTCCATTTT
CDR3: CASSHSSGFDSPLHF

J: TRBJ2-2
D: TRBD1
size: medium-sized
V: TRBV6-2/TRBV6-3
DNA: TGTGCCAGCAGTCCCGGGACAGACACCGGGGAGCTGTTTTTT
CDR3: CASSPGTDTGELFF

J: TRBJ1-1
D: NA
size: NA
V: TRBV7-6
DNA: TGTGCCAGCAGCCAGCAGGCCCTAATGAACACTGAAGCTTTCTTT
CDR3: CASSQQALMNTEAFF

J: TRBJ1-4
D: NA
size: NA
V: TRBV6-2/TRBV6-3
DNA: TGTGCCAGCAGTTCTGGACGGGTCTTACATGAAAAACTGTTTTTT
CDR3: CASSSGRVLHEKLFF

J: TRBJ2-3
D: TRBD2
size: many
V: TRBV7-3
DNA: TGTGCCAGCAGCTTATGGTCTAGCGGGAGCGCAGATACGCAGTATTTT
CDR3: CASSLWSSGSADTQYF

J: TRBJ2-1
D: NA
size: many
V: TRBV20-1
DNA: TGCAGTGCTGATTGGCAGTACAATGAGCAGTTCTTC
CDR3: CSADWQYNEQFF

J: TRBJ2-5
D: NA
size: many
V: TRBV20-1
DNA: TGCAGTGCTGAGATGGTTGGGGAGACCCAGTACTTC
CDR3: CSAEMVGETQYF

J: TRBJ2-1
D: TRBD2
size: many
V: TRBV10-1
DNA: TGCGCCAGCAGTAGGGGACTAGCGGGAGACAATGAGCAGTTCTTC
CDR3: CASSRGLAGDNEQFF

J: TRBJ1-1
D: NA
size: many
V: TRBV5-8
DNA: TGTGCCAGCAGCTTGAATTTCGGGAATGAAGCTTTCTTT
CDR3: CASSLNFGNEAFF

J: TRBJ1-4
D: NA
size: many
V: TRBV20-1
DNA: TGCAGTGCTAGTAGGCAGGGAGTGGAGGGGCTGTTTTTT
CDR3: CSASRQGVEGLFF

J: TRBJ2-3
D: NA
size: medium-sized
V: TRBV28
DNA: TGTGCCAGCGGGGAGGCGTTTAGCACAGATACGCAGTATTTT
CDR3: CASGEAFSTDTQYF

J: TRBJ2-5
D: TRBD1
size: many
V: TRBV19
DNA: TGTGCCAGTAGTGCCGGACAGGGGCGCCCATTTCAAGAGACCCAGTACTTC
CDR3: CASSAGQGRPFQETQYF

J: TRBJ2-3
D: NA
size: medium-sized
V: TRBV28
DNA: TGTGCCAGCAGTCCCCGGGCCTGGCAAGGCCGATTACCAGATACGCAGTATTTT
CDR3: CASSPRAWQGRLPDTQYF

J: TRBJ2-3
D: NA
size: NA
V: TRBV20-1
DNA: TGCAGTGCTATCCTTCGAGATACGCAGTATTTT
CDR3: CSAILRDTQYF

J: TRBJ2-5
D: NA
size: many
V: TRBV30
DNA: TGTGCCTGGGGACGGCTGGAGACCCAGTACTTC
CDR3: CAWGRLETQYF

J: TRBJ1-3
D: NA
size: medium-sized
V: TRBV6-1
DNA: TGTGCCAGCAGTTCGACCAGCTCTGGAAACACCATATATTTT
CDR3: CASSSTSSGNTIYF

J: TRBJ1-5
D: NA
size: NA
V: TRBV3-1
DNA: TGTGCCAGCAGCCAAGAAGAGGGATACCCCCAGCATTTT
CDR3: CASSQEEGYPQHF

J: TRBJ2-1
D: NA
size: few
V: TRBV6-5
DNA: TGTGCCAGCAGTCACTATGGGGGCGGTGAGCAGTTCTTC
CDR3: CASSHYGGGEQFF

J: TRBJ1-1
D: TRBD1
size: few
V: TRBV28
DNA: TGTGACAGCAGGTGGGGACAGATAGCTGAAGCTTTCTTT
CDR3: CDSRWGQIAEAFF

J: TRBJ2-1
D: NA
size: NA
V: TRBV19
DNA: TGTGCCAGTAGTGAGTGGGTCCTCTCCAATGAGCAGTTCTTC
CDR3: CASSEWVLSNEQFF

J: TRBJ1-2
D: NA
size: many
V: TRBV27
DNA: TGTGCCAGCAGTTTTAGGGGGTCAGGGAATGGCTACACCTTC
CDR3: CASSFRGSGNGYTF

J: TRBJ1-4
D: NA
size: many
V: TRBV11-3
DNA: TGTGCCAGCAGCTTCACCCAGGGGAATGAAAAACTGTTTTTT
CDR3: CASSFTQGNEKLFF

J: TRBJ2-7
D: TRBD2
size: NA
V: TRBV28
DNA: TGTGCCAGCAGTAGACTAGCGGGTGCTGTGGCCTACGAGCAGTACTTC
CDR3: CASSRLAGAVAYEQYF

J: TRBJ1-4
D: NA
size: many
V: TRBV18
DNA: TGTGCCAGCTCATCAGACAGGGAAAAACTGTTTTTT
CDR3: CASSSDREKLFF

J: TRBJ2-3
D: NA
size: many
V: TRBV5-6
DNA: TGTGCCAGCAGCTTGGCAGATACGCAGTATTTT
CDR3: CASSLADTQYF

J: TRBJ1-1
D: TRBD1
size: many
V: TRBV5-1
DNA: TGCGCCAGCAGCTTGACCGAAGGACAGGGATGGTCTGAAGCTTTCTTT
CDR3: CASSLTEGQGWSEAFF

J: TRBJ2-7
D: TRBD2
size: many
V: TRBV5-1
DNA: TGCGCCAGCAGTTTAGCGGGCCTCACCTACGAGCAGTACTTC
CDR3: CASSLAGLTYEQYF

J: TRBJ1-2
D: NA
size: NA
V: TRBV7-3
DNA: TGTGCCAGCAGCTTAAGCCCTACGGATGGCTACACCTTC
CDR3: CASSLSPTDGYTF

J: TRBJ1-6
D: NA
size: many
V: TRBV5-5
DNA: TGTGCCAGCAGCTTCGGGTGGGGTAATTCACCCCTCCACTTT
CDR3: CASSFGWGNSPLHF

J: TRBJ2-7
D: NA
size: medium-sized
V: TRBV28
DNA: TGTGCCAGCAGTCTCGGAGGGGGACTGGGTGAGCAGTACTTC
CDR3: CASSLGGGLGEQYF

J: TRBJ2-2
D: NA
size: many
V: TRBV7-3
DNA: TGTGCCAGCAGCACACAGGAGGCCGGGGAGCTGTTTTTT
CDR3: CASSTQEAGELFF